A selection of T cell receptor beta chains follows, all from one sample in a study of T cells after yellow fever vaccination. In TCRdb, the 5' RACE reads were re-called with MiXCR into one record per CDR3 protein. The sample yields roughly 500,000 distinct CDR3 sequences, 15% to 20% seen once. This specimen consisted of PBMCs, obtained 15 days after the yellow fever booster vaccination. These receptors came from a man under 40 who received the YFV17D yellow fever vaccine. CDR3s include the opening cysteine and the closing phenylalanine or tryptophan. Size is omitted from some rows. Given values are once, few, many or a class for expanded clones.

>TRBV25-1|.
CASSEVRGSTNEKLFF
>TRBV6-2/TRBV6-3|.
CASSYSDLGETQYF
>TRBV11-3|.
CASSYSRLAGGELFF
>TRBV25-1|.
CASSDKGTYNEQFF
>TRBV20-1|few
CSADGGQETQYF
>TRBV20-1|.
CSAKTPSVGYNEQFF
>TRBV7-9|.
CASSLVPLGLAETQYF
>TRBV25-1|.
CASSAGTGHYEQYF
>TRBV24-1|.
CATEFSRNTGELFF
>TRBV19|.
CASSIGRDEQFF
>TRBV5-1|.
CATKDNTDTQYF
>TRBV12-3/TRBV12-4|.
CASSLKGGTQYF
>TRBV5-6|few
CASSPGRAGIYEQYF
>TRBV5-5|.
CASSLRPSGTADTQYF
>TRBV7-2|.
CASSFQAGLLTDTQYF
>TRBV20-1|.
CSASRGGNTDTQYF
>TRBV6-1|.
CASTTTDRNTGELFF
>TRBV14|.
CASSLHGASSYEQYF
>TRBV20-1|few
CSARDVNTGELFF
>TRBV12-3/TRBV12-4|many
CASSLGTANTEAFF
>TRBV5-1|.
CASSPLIGGYTF
>TRBV20-1|.
CSAERTSTDTQYF
>TRBV7-2|.
CASSMVSGDTDTQYF
>TRBV12-3/TRBV12-4|few
CASNLRSGRGTDTQYF
>TRBV7-8|few
CASSDRPVGGELFF
>TRBV5-1|.
CASSPGLGSYEQYF
>TRBV15|.
CATSRDRQVLAGANVLTF
>TRBV5-6|.
CASSLRVGEKLFF
>TRBV7-2|.
CASSLAGQGARQPQHF
>TRBV15|few
CATSPSGTRVGETQYF
>TRBV20-1|.
CSAEDWGTQYF
>TRBV6-5|few
CASSYMDTFRNQPQHF
>TRBV7-2|.
CASSRGVLDNEQFF
>TRBV20-1|many
CSARGLAGVEQYF
>TRBV20-1|few
CSVPNSFPGDEQYF
>TRBV6-2/TRBV6-3|few
CASRTTGGAATIHRRSTQYF
>TRBV19|.
CASIDGSTDTQYF